Many counts were recorded for the clone carrying this T cell receptor (beta chain). CDR3 length: 12 residues. The germline gives CDR1 MDHEN, CDR2 SYDVKM. Trimming stripped 6 bases from V and 2 bases from J, with 8 bases between. This entry belongs to a study of molecular identifiers for immune sequencing clone quantification. As for the study in general: Replicate RNA from roughly 20,000 or 100,000 naive CD8 T cells formed five aliquots; four were sequenced.

Methods described previously, with TCR primers listed, were used for bulk TCR libraries. A single record per CDR3 protein comes from TCRdb applying MiXCR to the PCR reads. The sample carries some 320,000 distinct CDR3 sequences, about 21% recorded once. The chain has TRBV28 and TRBJ2-7; D unresolved. The receptor was isolated from a human donor in good health. Some libraries in this study had Jurkat cell RNA spiked in. Material for sequencing was naive CD8+ T cells from blood, with Jurkat cell RNA spiked in. The subset was: FACS-sorted CD8+CD4-CCR7+CD45RA+ naive T cells. The CDR3 protein is CASSHRTYEQYF. CDR3 nucleotides: TGTGCCAGCAGCCACCGGACCTACGAGCAGTACTTC.